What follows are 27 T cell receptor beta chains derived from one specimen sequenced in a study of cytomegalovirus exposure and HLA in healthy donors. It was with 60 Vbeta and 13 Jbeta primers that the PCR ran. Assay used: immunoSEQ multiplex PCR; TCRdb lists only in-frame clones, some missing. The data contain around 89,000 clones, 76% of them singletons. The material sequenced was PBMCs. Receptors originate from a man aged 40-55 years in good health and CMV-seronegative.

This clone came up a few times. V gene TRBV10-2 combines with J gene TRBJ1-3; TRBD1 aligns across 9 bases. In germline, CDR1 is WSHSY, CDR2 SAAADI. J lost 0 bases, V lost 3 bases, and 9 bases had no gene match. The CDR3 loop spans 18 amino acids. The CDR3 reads CASSETGTGTNSGNTIYF. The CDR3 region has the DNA TGCGCCAGCAGTGAAACCGGGACAGGGACTAACTCTGGAAACACCATATATTTT.

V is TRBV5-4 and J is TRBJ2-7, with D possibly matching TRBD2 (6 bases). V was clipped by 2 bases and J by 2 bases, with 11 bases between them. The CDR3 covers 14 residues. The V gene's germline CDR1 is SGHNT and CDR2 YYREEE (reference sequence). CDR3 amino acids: CASSLTGETYEQYF. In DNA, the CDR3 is TGTGCCAGCAGCTTAACGGGGGAAACCTACGAGCAGTACTTC.

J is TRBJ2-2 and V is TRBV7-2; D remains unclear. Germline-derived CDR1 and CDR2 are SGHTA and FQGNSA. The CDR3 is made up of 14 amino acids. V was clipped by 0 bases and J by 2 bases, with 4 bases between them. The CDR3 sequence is CASSLAYNTGELFF. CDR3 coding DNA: TGTGCCAGCAGCTTAGCATATAACACCGGGGAGCTGTTTTTT. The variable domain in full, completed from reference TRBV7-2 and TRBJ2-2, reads GAGVSQSPSNKVTEKGKDVELRCDPISGHTALYWYRQSLGQGLEFLIYFQGNSAPDKSGLPSDRFSAERTGGSVSTLTIQRTQQEDSAVYLCASSLAYNTGELFFGEGSRLTVL.

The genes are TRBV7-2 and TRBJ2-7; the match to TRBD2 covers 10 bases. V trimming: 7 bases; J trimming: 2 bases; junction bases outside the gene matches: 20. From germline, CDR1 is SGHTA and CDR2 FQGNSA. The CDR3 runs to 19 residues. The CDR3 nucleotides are TGTGCCAGCACCACCACGATGGTAGCGGGGGGCACACATCCCTACGAGCAGTACTTC. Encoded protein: CASTTTMVAGGTHPYEQYF.

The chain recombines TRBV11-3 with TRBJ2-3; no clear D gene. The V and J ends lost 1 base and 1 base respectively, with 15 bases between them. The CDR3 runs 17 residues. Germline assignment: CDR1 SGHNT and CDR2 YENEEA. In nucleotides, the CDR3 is TGTGCCAGCAGCTTAGGGTATGTGCGCGGCGGCACAGATACGCAGTATTTT. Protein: CASSLGYVRGGTDTQYF.

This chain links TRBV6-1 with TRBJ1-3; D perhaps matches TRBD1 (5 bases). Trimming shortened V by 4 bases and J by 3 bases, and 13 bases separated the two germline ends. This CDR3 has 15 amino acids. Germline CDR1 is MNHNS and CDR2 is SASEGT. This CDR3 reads CASSVTGTYGNTIYF. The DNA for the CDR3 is TGTGCCAGCAGTGTAACTGGGACTTATGGAAACACCATATATTTT.

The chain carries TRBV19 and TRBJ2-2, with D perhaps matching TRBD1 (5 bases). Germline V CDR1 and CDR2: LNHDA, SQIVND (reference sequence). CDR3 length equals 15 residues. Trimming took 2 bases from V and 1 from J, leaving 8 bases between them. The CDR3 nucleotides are TGTGCCAGTAGTATATTCGGACAGAACACCGGGGAGCTGTTTTTT. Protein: CASSIFGQNTGELFF.

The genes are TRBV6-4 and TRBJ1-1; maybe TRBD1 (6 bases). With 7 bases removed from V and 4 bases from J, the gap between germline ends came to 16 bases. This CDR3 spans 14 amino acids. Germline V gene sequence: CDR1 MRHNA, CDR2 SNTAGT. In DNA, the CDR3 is TGTGCCAGCAAGGGAGGGGGTGAAGGCACTGAAGCTTTCTTT. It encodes CASKGGGEGTEAFF.

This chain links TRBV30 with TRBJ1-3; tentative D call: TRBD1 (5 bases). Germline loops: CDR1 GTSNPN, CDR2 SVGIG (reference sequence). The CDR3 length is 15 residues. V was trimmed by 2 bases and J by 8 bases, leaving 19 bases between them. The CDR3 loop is CAWSSPGEGRYTIYF. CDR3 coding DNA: TGTGCCTGGAGTTCCCCGGGGGAGGGGAGATACACCATATATTTT.

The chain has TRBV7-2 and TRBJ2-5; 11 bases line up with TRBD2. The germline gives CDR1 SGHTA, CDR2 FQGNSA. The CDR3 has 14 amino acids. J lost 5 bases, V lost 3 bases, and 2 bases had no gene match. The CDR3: CASSLTSGVETQYF. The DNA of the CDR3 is TGTGCCAGCAGCTTGACTAGCGGGGTGGAGACCCAGTACTTC.

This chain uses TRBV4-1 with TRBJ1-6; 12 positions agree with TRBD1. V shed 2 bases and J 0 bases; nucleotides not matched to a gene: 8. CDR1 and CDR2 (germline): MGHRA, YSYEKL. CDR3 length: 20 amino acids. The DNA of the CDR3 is TGCGCCAGCAGCCAACGACCGGGACAGGGGGCCAGCTCCTATAATTCACCCCTCCACTTT. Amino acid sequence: CASSQRPGQGASSYNSPLHF.

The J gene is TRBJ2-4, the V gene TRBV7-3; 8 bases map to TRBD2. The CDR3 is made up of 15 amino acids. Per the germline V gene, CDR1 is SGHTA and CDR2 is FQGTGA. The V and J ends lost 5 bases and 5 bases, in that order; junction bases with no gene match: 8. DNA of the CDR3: TGTGCCAGCAGCCAAACCGGGGGGGCCGAAAACATTCAGTACTTC. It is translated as CASSQTGGAENIQYF.

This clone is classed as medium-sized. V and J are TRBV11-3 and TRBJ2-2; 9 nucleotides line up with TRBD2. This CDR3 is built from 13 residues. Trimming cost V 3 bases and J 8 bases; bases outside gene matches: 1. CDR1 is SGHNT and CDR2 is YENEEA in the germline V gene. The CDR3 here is CASSFLAGGELFF. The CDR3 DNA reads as TGTGCCAGCAGCTTCCTAGCGGGGGGGGAGCTGTTTTTT.

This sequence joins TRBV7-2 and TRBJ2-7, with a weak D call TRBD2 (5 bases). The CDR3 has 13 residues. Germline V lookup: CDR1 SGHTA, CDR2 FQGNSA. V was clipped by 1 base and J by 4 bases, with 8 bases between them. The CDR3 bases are TGTGCCAGCAGCTTAGTCGGAGGTTACGAGCAGTACTTC. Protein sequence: CASSLVGGYEQYF.

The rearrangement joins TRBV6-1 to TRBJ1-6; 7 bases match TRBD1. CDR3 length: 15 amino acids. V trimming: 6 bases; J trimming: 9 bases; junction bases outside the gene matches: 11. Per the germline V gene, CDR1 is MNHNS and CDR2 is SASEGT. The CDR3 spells CASSSTDRVPSPLHF. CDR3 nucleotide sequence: TGTGCCAGCAGCTCAACCGACAGGGTACCTTCACCCCTCCACTTT.

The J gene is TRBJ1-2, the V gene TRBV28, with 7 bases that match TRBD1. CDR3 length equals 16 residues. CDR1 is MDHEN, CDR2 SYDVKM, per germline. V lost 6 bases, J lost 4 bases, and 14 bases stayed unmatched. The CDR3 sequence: CASSLGRGTVGYGYTF. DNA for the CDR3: TGTGCCAGCAGCCTTGGCAGGGGGACCGTTGGCTATGGCTACACCTTC.

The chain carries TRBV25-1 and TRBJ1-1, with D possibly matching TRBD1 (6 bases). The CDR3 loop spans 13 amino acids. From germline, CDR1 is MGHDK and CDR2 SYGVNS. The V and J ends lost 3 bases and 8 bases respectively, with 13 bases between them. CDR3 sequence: CASSDYVDREAFF. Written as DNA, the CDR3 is TGTGCCAGCAGTGATTATGTAGACAGGGAAGCTTTCTTT.

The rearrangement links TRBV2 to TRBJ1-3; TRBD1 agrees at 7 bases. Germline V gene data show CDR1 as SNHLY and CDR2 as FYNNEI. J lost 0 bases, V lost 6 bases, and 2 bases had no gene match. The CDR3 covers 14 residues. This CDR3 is CASSGQDSGNTIYF. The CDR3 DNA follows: TGTGCCAGCAGCGGACAGGACTCTGGAAACACCATATATTTT. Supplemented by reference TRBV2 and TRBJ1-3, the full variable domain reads EPEVTQTPSHQVTQMGQEVILRCVPISNHLYFYWYRQILGQKVEFLVSFYNNEISEKSEIFDDQFSVERPDGSNFTLKIRSTKLEDSAMYFCASSGQDSGNTIYFGEGSWLTVV.

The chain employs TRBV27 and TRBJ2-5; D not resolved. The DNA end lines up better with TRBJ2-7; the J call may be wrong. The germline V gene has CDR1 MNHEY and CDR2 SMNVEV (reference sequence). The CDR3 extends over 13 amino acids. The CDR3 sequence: CASSSTSSYEQYF. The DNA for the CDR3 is TGTGCCAGCAGTTCCACGAGCTCCTACGAGCAGTACTTC.

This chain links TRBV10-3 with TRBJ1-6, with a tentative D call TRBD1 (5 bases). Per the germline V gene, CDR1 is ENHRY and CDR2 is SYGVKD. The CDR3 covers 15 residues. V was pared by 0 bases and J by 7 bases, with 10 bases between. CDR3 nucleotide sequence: TGTGCCATCAGTGAGTCGGGGCGGATCAATTCACCCCTCCACTTT. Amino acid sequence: CAISESGRINSPLHF.

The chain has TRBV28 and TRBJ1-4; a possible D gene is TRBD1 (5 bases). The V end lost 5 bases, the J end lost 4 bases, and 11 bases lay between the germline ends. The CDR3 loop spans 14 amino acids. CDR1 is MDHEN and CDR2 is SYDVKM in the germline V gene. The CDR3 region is CASSSPGGNEKLFF. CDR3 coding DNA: TGTGCCAGCAGTAGCCCCGGGGGTAATGAAAAACTGTTTTTT.

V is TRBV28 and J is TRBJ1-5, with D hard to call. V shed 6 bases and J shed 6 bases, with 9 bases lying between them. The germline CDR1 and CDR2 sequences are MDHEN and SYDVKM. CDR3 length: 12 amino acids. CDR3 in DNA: TGTGCCAGCAGACCCGGGGTTCAGCCCCAGCATTTT. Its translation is CASRPGVQPQHF.

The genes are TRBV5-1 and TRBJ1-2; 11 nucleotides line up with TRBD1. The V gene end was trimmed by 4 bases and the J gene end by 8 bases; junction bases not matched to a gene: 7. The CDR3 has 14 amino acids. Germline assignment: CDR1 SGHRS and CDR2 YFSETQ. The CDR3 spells CASSPGQGARGYTF. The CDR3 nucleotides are TGCGCCAGCAGCCCTGGACAGGGGGCGCGGGGCTACACCTTC.

Here the CDR3 DNA reads TGTGCCAGCAGCGTAGAAGCCAGGACTGAAGCTTTCTTT. Its protein product is CASSVEARTEAFF. The V and J genes are TRBV9 and TRBJ1-1, with D hard to call. Germline lookup yields CDR1 SGDLS and CDR2 YYNGEE. The CDR3 runs to 13 residues. V lost 0 bases, J lost 5 bases, and 8 bases lay in between.

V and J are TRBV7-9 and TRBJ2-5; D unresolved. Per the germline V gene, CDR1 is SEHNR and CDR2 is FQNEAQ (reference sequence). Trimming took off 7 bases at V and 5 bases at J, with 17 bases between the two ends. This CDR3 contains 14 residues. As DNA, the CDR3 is TGTGCCAGCAAAAGTGAGAAAGTCAATGAGACCCAGTACTTC. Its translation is CASKSEKVNETQYF.

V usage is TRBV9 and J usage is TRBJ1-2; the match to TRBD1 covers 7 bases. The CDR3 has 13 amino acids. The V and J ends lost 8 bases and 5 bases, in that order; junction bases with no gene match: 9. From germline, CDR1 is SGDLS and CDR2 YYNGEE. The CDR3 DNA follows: TGTGCCAGACCATCGACAGGGACTTATGGCTACACCTTC. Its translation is CARPSTGTYGYTF.

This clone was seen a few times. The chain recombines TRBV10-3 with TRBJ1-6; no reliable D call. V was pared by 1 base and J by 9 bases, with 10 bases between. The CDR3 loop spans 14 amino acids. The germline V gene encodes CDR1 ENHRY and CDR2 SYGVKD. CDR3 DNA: TGTGCCATCAGTGAGTGGAGGGCCGGTTCACCCCTCCACTTT. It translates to CAISEWRAGSPLHF.